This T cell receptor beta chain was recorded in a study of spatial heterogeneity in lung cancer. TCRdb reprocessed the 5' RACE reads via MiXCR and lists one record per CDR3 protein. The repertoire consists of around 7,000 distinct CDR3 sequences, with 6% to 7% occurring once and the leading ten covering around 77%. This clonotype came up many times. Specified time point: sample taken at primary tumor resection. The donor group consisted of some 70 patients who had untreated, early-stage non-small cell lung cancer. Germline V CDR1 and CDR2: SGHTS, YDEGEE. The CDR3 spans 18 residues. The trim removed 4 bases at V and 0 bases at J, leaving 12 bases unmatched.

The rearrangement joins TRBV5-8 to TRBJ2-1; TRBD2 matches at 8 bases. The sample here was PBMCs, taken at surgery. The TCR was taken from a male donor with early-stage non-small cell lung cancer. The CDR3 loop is CASSPNWTSPSSYNEQFF. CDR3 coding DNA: TGTGCCAGCAGCCCCAACTGGACTAGCCCTAGCTCCTACAATGAGCAGTTCTTC. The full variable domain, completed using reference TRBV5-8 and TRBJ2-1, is EAGVTQSPTHLIKTRGQQATLRCSPISGHTSVYWYQQALGLGLQFLLWYDEGEERNRGNFPPRFSGRQFPNYSSELNVNALELEDSALYLCASSPNWTSPSSYNEQFFGPGTRLTVL.